This TCR beta chain originates from a study of long-term antiretroviral therapy in people with HIV. Overall study findings and caveats: Someone took the blood between the mid-2000s and the late 2010s, maybe while older ART regimens were in use.

Comment on this clone: Its antigen is as yet unknown.

HIV-positive participants were all treated in the United States. Before DNA extraction, about 1-10 million cryopreserved PBMC were held in the samples. Researchers ran immunoSEQ v3.0 at survey level. Clones were read by immunoSEQ multiplex PCR, and TCRdb kept only the in-frame ones, dropping some. The repertoire holds about 21,000 clones, with approximately 79% as singletons. The CDR3 sequence is 14 residues long. Trimming took 4 bases from V and 6 from J; bases not matched to a gene: 6. Per the germline V gene, CDR1 is SGDLS and CDR2 is YYNGEE. The rearrangement links TRBV9 to TRBJ1-1, with 10 bases lining up with TRBD1. The material sequenced was unsorted PBMCs, taken 4.1 years after starting antiretroviral therapy. This TCR was recovered from a middle-aged woman with HIV. DNA of the CDR3: TGTGCCAGCAGCAAGACAGGGGGCTGGGCTGAAGCTTTCTTT. Protein: CASSKTGGWAEAFF.